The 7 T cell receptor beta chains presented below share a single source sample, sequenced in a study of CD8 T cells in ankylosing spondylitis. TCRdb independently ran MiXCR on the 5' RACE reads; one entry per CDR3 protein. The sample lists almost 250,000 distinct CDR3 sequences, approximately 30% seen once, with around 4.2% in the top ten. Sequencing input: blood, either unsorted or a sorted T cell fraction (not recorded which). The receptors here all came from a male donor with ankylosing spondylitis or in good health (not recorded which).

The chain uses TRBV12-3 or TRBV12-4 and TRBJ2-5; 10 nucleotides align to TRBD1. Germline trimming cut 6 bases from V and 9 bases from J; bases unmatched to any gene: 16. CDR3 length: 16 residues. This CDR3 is CASSRFTGTGEGAQYF. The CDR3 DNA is TGTGCCAGCAGCCGATTCACCGGGACAGGGGAAGGGGCCCAGTACTTC.

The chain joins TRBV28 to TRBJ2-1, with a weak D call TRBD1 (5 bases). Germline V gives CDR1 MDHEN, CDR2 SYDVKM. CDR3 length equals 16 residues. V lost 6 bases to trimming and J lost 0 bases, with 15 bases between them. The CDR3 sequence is CASSPWGESSYNEQFF. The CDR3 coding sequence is TGTGCCAGCAGCCCATGGGGCGAAAGCTCCTACAATGAGCAGTTCTTC.

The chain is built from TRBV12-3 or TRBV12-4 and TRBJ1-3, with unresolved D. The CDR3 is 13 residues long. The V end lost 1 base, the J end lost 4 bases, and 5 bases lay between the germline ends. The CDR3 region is CASSLDRGNTIYF. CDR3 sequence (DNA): TGTGCCAGCAGTTTAGATAGAGGAAACACCATATATTTT.

CDR3 bases: TGCAGTGCTATTTCCCAAAAAGGGACCGCGAAGATCTTCGAGCAGTACTTC. Amino acids: CSAISQKGTAKIFEQYF. The chain joins TRBV20-1 to TRBJ2-7; D may be TRBD1 or TRBD2 (5 bases each). The CDR3 runs to 17 residues. Germline V lookup: CDR1 DFQATT, CDR2 SNEGSKA (reference sequence). V was cut by 4 bases and J by 6 bases, with 28 bases left in between.

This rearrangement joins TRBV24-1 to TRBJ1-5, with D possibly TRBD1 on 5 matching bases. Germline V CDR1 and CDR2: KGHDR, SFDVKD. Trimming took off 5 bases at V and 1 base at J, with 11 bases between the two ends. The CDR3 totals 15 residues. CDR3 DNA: TGTGCCACCAGTGCCTCCGGGGACAGCAATCAGCCCCAGCATTTT. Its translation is CATSASGDSNQPQHF.

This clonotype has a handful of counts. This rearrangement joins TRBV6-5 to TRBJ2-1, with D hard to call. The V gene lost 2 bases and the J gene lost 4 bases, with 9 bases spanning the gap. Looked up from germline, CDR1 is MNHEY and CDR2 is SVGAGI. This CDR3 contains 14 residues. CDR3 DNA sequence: TGTGCCAGCAGTTACGCTAGGGTTTACAATGAGCAGTTCTTC. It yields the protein CASSYARVYNEQFF.

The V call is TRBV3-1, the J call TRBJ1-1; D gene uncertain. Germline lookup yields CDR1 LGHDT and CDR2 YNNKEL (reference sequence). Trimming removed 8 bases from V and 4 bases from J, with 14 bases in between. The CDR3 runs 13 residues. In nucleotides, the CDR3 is TGTGCCAGCTCCAACAGAATGGGCACTGAAGCTTTCTTT. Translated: CASSNRMGTEAFF.